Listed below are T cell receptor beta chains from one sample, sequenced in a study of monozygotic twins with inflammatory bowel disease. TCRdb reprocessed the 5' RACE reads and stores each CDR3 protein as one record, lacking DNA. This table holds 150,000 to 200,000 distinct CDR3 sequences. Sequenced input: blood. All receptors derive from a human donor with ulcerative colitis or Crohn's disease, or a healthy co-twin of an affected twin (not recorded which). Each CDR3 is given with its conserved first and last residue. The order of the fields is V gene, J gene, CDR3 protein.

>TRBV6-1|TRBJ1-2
CASSDGTDNYGYTF
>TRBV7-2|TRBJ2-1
CASSLQGFLNEQFF
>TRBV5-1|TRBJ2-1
CASSQGVGSTNEQFF
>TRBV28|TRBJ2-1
CASSLATPSDEQFF
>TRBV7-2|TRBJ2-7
CASSSGSVSYEQYF
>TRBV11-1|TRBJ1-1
CASSKKAQKAGERNTEAFF
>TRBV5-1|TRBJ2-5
CASSLARTGQETQYF
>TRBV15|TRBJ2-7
CATSREGRGYEQYF
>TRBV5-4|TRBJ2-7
CASSSDRVTSYEQYF
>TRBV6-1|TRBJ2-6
CASSREGGSGANVLTF
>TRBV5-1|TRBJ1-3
CASSSGHDGNTIYF
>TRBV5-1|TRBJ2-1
CASSLGQGGEQFF
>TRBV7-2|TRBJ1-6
CASSNRASSYNSPLHF
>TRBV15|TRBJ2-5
CATSIRRGKETQYF
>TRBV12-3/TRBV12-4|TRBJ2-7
CASSPGLAGAEVQNEQYF
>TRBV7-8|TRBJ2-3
CASSLALGTSITQYF
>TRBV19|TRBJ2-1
CASSILGDLYNEQFF
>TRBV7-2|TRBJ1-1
CASSVEGHNAFF
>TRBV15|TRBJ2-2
CATKRTGDSGRETGELFF
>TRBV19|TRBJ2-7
CASTPRPGDSSYEQYF
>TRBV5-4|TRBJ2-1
CAVCTGIEALDEQFF
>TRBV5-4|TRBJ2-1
CASSLRLAGANEQFF
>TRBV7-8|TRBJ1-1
CASSFRGGELGTEAFF
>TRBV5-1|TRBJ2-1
CASTLGTNLQLEQFF
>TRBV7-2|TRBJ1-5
CASSLGGPRVGPQHF
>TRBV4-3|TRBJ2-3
CASSQDRDRALTDTQYF
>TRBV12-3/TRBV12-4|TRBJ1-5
CASSLRDRADQPQHF
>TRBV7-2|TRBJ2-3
CASSFPADTQYF
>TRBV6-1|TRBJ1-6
CASSDSIVPPPLHF
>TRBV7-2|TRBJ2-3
CASSPPGPRDTDTQYF
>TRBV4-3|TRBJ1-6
CASSQDETNSPLHF
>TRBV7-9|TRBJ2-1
CASSLGGTGGRGFF
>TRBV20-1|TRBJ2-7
CSAAQGARYEQYF
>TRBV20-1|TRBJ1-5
CSAMGFEGDQPQHF
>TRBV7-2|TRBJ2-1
CASSLGVRTSGSSQFF
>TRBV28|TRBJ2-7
CASRHGQTYEQYF
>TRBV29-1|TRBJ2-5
CSVLGTSGRETQYF
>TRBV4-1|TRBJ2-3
CASSQGDRAGDTQYF
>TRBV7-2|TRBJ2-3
CASSLGPDSWEYF
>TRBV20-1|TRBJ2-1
CSASPTGASWHEQFF
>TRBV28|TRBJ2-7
CASSLLTSGNYEQYF
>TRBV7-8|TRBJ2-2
CASSLDGVPGELFF
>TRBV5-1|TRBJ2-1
CASSLYSGGNRNEQFF
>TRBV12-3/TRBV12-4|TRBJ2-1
CASSLGGSSEQFF
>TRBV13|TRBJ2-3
CASSPGDSGATDTQYF
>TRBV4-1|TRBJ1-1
CASSNTGQLNTEAFF
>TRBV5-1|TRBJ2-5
CASSLQRHSQETQYF
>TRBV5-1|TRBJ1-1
CASSLDVTGYTEAFF
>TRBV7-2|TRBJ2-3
CASSPNRHSTDTQYF
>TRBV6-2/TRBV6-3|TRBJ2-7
CASSYSSFISRTGGSYEQYF
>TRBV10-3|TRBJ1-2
CAISLGVVYGYTF
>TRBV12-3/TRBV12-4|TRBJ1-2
CASSLREPYGYTF
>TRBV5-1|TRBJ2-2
CASSLADQTPNTGELFF
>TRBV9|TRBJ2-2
CASSIIGINTGELFF